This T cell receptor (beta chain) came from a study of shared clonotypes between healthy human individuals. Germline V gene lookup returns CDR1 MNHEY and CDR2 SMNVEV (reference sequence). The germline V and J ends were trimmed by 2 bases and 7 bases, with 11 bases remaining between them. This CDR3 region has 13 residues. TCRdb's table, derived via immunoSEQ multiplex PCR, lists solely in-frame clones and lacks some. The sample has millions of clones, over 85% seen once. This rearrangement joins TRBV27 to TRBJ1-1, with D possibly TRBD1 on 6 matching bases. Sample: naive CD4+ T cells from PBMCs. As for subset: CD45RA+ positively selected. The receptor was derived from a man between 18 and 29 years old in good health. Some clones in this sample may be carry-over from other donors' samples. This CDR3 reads CASSLTDRLEAFF. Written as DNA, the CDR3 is TGTGCCAGCAGTTTAACGGACAGACTTGAAGCTTTCTTT.